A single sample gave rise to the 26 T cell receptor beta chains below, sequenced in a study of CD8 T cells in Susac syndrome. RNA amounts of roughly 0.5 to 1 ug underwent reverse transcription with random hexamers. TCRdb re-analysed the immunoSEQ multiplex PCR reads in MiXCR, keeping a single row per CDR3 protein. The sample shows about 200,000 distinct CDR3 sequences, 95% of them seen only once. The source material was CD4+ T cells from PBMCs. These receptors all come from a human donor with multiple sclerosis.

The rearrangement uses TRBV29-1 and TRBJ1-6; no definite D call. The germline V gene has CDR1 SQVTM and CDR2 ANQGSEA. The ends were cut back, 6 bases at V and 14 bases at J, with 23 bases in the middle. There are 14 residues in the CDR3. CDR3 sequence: CSVATPGLLGALHF. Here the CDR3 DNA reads TGCAGCGTCGCCACCCCCGGTCTTCTGGGAGCCCTCCACTTT.

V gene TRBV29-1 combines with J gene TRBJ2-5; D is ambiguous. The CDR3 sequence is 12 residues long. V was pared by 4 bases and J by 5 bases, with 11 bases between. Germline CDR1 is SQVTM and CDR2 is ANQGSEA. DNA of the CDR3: TGCAGCGTTGTTGTAAATCGGGAGACCCAGTACTTC. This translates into CSVVVNRETQYF.

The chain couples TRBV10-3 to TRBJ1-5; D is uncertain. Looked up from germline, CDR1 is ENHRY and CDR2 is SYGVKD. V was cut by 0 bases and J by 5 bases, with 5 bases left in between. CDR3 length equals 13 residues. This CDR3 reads CAISESADQPQHF. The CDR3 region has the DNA TGTGCCATCAGTGAGTCGGCAGATCAGCCCCAGCATTTT.

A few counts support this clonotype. The DNA for the CDR3 is TGTGCCAGCAGCCAAGGGGCTAACTATGGCTACACCTTC. This encodes CASSQGANYGYTF. The chain couples TRBV3-1 to TRBJ1-2; no clear D. The V and J ends lost 1 base and 0 bases respectively, with 3 bases between them. From germline, CDR1 is LGHDT and CDR2 YNNKEL (reference sequence). The CDR3 contains 13 residues.

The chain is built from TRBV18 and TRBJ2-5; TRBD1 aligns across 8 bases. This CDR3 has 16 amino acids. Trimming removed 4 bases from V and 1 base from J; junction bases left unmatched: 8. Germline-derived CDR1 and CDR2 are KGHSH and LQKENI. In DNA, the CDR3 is TGTGCCAGCTCACTGCTGATGGACAGGGTCCAAGAGACCCAGTACTTC. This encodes CASSLLMDRVQETQYF.

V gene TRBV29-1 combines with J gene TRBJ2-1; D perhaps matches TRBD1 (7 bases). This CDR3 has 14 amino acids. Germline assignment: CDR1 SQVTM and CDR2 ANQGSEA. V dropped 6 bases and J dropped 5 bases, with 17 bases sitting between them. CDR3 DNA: TGCAGCGTGAGGCGGGACAGCGCAAACAATGAGCAGTTCTTC. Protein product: CSVRRDSANNEQFF.

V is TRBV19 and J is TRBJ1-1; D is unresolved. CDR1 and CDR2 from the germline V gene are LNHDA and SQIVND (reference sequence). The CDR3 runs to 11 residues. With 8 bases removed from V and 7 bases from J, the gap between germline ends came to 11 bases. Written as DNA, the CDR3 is TGTGCCAGTTTCGTACTGGGTGAAGCTTTCTTT. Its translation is CASFVLGEAFF.

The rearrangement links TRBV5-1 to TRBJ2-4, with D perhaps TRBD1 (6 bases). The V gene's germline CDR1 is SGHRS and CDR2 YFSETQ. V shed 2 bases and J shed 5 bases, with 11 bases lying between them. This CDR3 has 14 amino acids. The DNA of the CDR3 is TGCGCCAGCAGCTTACAGGGCTCGCAAAACATTCAGTACTTC. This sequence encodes CASSLQGSQNIQYF.

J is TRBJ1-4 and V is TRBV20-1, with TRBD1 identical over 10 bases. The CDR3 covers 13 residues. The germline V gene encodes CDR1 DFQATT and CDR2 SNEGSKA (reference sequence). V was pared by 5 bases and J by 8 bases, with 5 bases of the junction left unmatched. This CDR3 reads CSAAGTGAEKLFF. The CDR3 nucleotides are TGCAGTGCTGCCGGGACAGGGGCCGAAAAACTGTTTTTT.

CDR3 nucleotide sequence: TGTGCCAGCAGCTTGGGGCGGCAAGGCAATGAGCAGTTCTTC. Translated: CASSLGRQGNEQFF. The rearrangement joins TRBV5-4 to TRBJ2-1; D ambiguous. In germline, CDR1 is SGHNT, CDR2 YYREEE (reference sequence). This CDR3 has 14 residues. Deletions cut 0 bases from V and 6 bases from J, with 10 bases between.

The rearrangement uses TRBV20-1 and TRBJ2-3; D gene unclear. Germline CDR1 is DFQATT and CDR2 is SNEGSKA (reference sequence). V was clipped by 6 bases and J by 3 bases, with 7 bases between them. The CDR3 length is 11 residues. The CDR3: CSANPTDTQYF. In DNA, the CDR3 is TGCAGTGCCAACCCGACAGATACGCAGTATTTT.

This CDR3 is CASSSGQGAEAFF. The CDR3 nucleotides read TGTGCCAGCAGTTCGGGACAGGGCGCTGAAGCTTTCTTT. This sequence joins TRBV12-3 or TRBV12-4 and TRBJ1-1; 9 bases align to TRBD1. The CDR3 spans 13 residues. V lost 4 bases, J lost 6 bases, and 3 bases stayed unmatched.

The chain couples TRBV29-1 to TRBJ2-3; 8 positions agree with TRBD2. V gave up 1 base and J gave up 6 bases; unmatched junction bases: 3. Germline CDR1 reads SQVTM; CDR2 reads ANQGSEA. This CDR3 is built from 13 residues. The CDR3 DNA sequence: TGCAGCGTTGAAGCGGGGGGGTGGGATACGCAGTATTTT. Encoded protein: CSVEAGGWDTQYF.

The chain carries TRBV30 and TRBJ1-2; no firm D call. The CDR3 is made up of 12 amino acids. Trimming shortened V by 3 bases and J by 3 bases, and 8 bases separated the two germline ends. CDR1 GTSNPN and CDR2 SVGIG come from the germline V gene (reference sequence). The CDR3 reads CAWRSGDYGYTF. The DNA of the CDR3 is TGTGCCTGGAGATCAGGAGACTATGGCTACACCTTC.

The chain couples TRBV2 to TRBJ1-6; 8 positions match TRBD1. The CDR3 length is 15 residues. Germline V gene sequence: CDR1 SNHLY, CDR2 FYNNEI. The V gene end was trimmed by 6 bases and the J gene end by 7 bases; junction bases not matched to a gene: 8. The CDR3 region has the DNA TGTGCCAGCAGCCGGACAGGGACTAACAATTCACCCCTCCACTTT. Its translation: CASSRTGTNNSPLHF.

CDR3 amino acids: CSAGTGTPIYEQYF. CDR3 coding DNA: TGCAGCGCAGGAACCGGGACACCGATCTACGAGCAGTACTTC. V is TRBV29-1 and J is TRBJ2-7; D may be TRBD1 (6 bases). Per germline, CDR1 SQVTM and CDR2 ANQGSEA. The CDR3 length is 14 residues. Between the trimmed V and J ends, which lost 7 bases and 3 bases, there was a span of 19 bases.

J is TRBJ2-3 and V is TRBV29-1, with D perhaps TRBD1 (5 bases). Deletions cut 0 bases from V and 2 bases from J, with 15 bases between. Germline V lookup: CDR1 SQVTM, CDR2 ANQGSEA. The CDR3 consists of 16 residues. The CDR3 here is CSVEDLPGWVTDTQYF. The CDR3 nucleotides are TGCAGCGTTGAAGATCTTCCAGGGTGGGTCACAGATACGCAGTATTTT.

DNA of the CDR3: TGCAGCGTTGAAACTAGCGGGGGGGGTGAGCAGTTCTTC. Protein sequence: CSVETSGGGEQFF. This chain links TRBV29-1 with TRBJ2-1; 13 bases agree with TRBD2. CDR3 length: 13 amino acids. From germline, CDR1 is SQVTM and CDR2 ANQGSEA. Trimming took 2 bases from V and 9 from J; bases not matched to a gene: 1.

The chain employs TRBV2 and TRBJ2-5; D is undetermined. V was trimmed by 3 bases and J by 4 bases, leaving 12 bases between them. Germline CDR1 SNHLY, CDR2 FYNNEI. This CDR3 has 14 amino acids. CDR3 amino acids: CASSDYRFPETQYF. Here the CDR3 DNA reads TGTGCCAGCAGTGACTACCGCTTCCCAGAGACCCAGTACTTC.

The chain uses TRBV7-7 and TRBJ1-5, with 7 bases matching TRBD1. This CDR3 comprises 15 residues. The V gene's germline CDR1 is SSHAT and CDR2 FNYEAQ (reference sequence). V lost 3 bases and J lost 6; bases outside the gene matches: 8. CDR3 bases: TGTGCCAGCAGCTTCGGGACAGAAGGAGGTCAGCCCCAGCATTTT. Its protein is CASSFGTEGGQPQHF. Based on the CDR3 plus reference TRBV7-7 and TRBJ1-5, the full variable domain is GAGVSQSPRYKVTKRGQDVTLRCDPISSHATLYWYQQALGQGPEFLTYFNYEAQPDKSGLPSDRFSAERPEGSISTLTIQRTEQRDSAMYRCASSFGTEGGQPQHFGDGTRLSIL.

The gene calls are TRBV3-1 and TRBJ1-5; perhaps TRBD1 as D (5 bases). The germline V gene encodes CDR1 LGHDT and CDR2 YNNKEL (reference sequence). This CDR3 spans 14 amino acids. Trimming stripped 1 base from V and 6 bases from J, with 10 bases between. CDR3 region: CASSQGSGRQPQHF. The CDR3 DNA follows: TGTGCCAGCAGCCAAGGATCAGGGCGTCAGCCCCAGCATTTT. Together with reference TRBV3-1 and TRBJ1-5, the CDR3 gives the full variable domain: DTAVSQTPKYLVTQMGNDKSIKCEQNLGHDTMYWYKQDSKKFLKIMFSYNNKELIINETVPNRFSPKSPDKAHLNLHINSLELGDSAVYFCASSQGSGRQPQHFGDGTRLSIL.

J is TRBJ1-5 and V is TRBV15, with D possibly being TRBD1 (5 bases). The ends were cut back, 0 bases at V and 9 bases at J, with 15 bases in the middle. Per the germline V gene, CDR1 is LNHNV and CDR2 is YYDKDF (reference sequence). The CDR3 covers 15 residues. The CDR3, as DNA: TGTGCCACCAGCAGAGATATGGCGGGGACGGGGCCCCAGCATTTT. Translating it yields CATSRDMAGTGPQHF.

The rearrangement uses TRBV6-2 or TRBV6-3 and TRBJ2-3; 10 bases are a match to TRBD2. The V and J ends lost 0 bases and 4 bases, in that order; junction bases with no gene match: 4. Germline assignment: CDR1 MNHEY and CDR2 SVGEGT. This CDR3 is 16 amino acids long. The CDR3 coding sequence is TGTGCCAGCAGTTACTCCCAGCGGGGGGGAGCAGATACGCAGTATTTT. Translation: CASSYSQRGGADTQYF.

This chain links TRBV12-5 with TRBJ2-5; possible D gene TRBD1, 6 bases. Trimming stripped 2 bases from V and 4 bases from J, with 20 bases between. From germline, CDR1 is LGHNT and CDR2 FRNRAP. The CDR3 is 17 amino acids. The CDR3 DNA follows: TGTGCTAGTGGTTTGAGAGGGGGTGAATCGGGCACAGAGACCCAGTACTTC. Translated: CASGLRGGESGTETQYF. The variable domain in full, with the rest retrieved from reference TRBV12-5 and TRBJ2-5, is DARVTQTPRHKVTEMGQEVTMRCQPILGHNTVFWYRQTMMQGLELLAYFRNRAPLDDSGMPKDRFSAEMPDATLATLKIQPSEPRDSAVYFCASGLRGGESGTETQYFGPGTRLLVL.

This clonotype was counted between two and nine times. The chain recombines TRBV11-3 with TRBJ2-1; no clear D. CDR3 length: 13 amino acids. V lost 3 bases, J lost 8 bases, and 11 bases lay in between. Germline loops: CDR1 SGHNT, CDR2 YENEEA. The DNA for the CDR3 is TGTGCCAGCAGCTTGGAAGGGATCGATGAGCAGTTCTTC. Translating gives CASSLEGIDEQFF.

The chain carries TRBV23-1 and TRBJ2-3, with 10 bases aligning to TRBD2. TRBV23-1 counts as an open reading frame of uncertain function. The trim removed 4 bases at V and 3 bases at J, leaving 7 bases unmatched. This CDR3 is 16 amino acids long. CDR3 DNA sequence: TGCGCCAGCAGTCGAACCACTAGCGGGGTAACAGATACGCAGTATTTT. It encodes CASSRTTSGVTDTQYF.